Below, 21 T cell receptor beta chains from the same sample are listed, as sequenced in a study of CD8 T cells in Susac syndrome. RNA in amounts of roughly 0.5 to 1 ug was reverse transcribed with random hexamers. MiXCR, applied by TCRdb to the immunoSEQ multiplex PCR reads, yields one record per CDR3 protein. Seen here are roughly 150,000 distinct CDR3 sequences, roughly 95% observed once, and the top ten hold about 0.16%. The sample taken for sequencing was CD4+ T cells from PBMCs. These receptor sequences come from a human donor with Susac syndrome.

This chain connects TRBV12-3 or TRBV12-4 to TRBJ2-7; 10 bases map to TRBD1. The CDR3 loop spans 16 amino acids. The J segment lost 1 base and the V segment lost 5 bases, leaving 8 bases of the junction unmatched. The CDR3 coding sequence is TGTGCCAGCAGTCCGGGACAGGGGTTTCGTTCCTACGAGCAGTACTTC. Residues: CASSPGQGFRSYEQYF.

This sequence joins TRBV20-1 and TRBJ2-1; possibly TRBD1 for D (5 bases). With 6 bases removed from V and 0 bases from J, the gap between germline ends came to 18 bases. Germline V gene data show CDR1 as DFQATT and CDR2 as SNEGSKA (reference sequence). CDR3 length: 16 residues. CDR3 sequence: CSALVLRGSSYNEQFF. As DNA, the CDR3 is TGCAGTGCCCTTGTTCTTAGGGGAAGCTCCTACAATGAGCAGTTCTTC.

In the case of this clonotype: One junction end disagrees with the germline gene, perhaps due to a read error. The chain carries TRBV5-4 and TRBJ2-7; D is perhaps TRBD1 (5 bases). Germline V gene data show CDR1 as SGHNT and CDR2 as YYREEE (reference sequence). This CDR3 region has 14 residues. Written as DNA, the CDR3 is TGTGCCAGCATGAACACAGGAGCATCCTACCCCGCGCACTTC. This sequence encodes CASMNTGASYPAHF.

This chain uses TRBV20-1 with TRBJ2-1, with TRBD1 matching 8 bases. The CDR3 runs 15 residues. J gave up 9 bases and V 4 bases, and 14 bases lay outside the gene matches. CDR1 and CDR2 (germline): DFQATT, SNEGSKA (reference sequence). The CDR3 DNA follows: TGCAGTGCTAAATCGGACAGGGTCCTCACTAGTGAGCAGTTCTTC. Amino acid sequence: CSAKSDRVLTSEQFF.

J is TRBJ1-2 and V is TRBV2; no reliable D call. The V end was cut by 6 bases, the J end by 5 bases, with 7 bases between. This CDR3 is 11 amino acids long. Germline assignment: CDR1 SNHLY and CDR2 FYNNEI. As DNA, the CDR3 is TGTGCCAGCAGGCGATCTTATGGCTACACCTTC. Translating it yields CASRRSYGYTF. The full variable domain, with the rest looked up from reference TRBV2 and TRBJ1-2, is EPEVTQTPSHQVTQMGQEVILRCVPISNHLYFYWYRQILGQKVEFLVSFYNNEISEKSEIFDDQFSVERPDGSNFTLKIRSTKLEDSAMYFCASRRSYGYTFGSGTRLTVV.

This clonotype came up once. The DNA of the CDR3 is TGTGCCACCAGTGATTCGAGCTCTGGGGCCAACGTCCTGACTTTC. Amino acid sequence: CATSDSSSGANVLTF. This chain uses TRBV24-1 with TRBJ2-6; D not resolved. Germline loops: CDR1 KGHDR, CDR2 SFDVKD. V lost 2 bases and J 0 bases, leaving 4 bases between the germline ends. The CDR3 has 15 residues.

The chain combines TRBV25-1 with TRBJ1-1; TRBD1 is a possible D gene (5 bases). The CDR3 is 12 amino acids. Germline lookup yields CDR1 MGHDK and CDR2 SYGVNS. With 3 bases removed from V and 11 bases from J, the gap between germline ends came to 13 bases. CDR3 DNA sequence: TGTGCCAGCAGTGAGGGGACCATCTCGGCTTTCTTT. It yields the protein CASSEGTISAFF.

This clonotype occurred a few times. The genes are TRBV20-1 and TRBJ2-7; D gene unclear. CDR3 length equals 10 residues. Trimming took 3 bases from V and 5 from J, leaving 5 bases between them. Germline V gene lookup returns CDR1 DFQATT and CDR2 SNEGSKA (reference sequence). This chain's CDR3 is CSASRDEQYF. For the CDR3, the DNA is TGCAGTGCTAGCCGGGACGAGCAGTACTTC.

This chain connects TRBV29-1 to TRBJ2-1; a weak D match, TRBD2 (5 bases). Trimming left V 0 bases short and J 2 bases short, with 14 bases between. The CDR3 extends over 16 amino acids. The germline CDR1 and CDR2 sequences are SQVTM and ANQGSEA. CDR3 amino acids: CSVEELSVTAYNEQFF. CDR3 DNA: TGCAGCGTTGAAGAGCTTAGCGTGACGGCCTACAATGAGCAGTTCTTC.

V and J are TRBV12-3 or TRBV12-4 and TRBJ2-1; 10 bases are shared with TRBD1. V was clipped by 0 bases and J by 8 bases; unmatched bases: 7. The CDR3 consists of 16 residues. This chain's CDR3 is CASSLAGTGVGDEQFF. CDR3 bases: TGTGCCAGCAGTTTAGCCGGGACAGGGGTAGGCGATGAGCAGTTCTTC.

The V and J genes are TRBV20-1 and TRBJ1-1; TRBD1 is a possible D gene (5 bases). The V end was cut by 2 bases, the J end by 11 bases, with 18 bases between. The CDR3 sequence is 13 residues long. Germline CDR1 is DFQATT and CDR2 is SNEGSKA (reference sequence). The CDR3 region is CSARPRDVVRAFF. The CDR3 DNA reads TGCAGTGCTAGACCACGGGACGTGGTGAGGGCTTTCTTT.

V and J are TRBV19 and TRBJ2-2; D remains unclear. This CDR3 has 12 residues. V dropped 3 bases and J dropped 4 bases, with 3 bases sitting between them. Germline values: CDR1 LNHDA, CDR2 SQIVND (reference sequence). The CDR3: CASSIPTGELFF. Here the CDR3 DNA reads TGTGCCAGTAGTATCCCCACCGGGGAGCTGTTTTTT.

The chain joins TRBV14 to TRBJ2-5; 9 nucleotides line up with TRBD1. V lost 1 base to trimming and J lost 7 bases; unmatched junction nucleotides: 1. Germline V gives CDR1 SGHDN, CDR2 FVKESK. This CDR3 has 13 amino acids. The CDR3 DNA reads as TGTGCCAGCAGCCAAGTGACAGGGGGGACCCAGTACTTC. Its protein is CASSQVTGGTQYF.

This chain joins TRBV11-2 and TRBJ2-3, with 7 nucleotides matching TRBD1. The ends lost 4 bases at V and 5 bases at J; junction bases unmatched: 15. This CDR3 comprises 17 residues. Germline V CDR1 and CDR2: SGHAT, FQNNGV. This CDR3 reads CASSSRNYPGQQDTQYF. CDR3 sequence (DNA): TGTGCCAGCAGCTCCCGGAATTACCCGGGACAGCAAGATACGCAGTATTTT.

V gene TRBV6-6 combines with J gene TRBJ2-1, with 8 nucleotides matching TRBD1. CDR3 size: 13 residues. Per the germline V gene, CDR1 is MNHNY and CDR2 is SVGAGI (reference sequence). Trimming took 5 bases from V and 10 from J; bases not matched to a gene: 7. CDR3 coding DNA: TGTGCCAGCAGTAGACAGGGGTCAAGGGAGCAGTTCTTC. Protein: CASSRQGSREQFF.

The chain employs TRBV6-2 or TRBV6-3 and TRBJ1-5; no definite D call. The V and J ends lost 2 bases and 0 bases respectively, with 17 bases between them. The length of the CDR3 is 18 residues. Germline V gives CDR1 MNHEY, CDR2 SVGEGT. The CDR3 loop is CASSYNWSPRNSNQPQHF. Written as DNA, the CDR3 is TGTGCCAGCAGTTACAATTGGTCCCCCCGGAATAGCAATCAGCCCCAGCATTTT.

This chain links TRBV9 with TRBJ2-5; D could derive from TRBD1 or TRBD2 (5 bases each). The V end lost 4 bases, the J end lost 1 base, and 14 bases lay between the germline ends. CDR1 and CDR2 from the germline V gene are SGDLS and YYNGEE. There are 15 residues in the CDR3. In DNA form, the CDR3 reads TGTGCCAGCAGCCCCCTTGGGGGAATCCAAGAGACCCAGTACTTC. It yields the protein CASSPLGGIQETQYF.

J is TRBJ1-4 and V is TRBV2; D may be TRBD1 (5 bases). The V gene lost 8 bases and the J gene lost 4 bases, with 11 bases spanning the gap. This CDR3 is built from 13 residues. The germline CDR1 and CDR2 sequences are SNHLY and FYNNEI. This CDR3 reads CASGRDHNEKLFF. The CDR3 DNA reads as TGTGCCAGCGGCCGGGACCATAATGAAAAACTGTTTTTT.

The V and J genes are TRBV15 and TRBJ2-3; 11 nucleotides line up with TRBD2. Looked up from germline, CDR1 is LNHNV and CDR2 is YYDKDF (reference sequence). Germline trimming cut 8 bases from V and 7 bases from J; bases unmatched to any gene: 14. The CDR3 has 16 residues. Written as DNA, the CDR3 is TGTGCCACCTCTGAGCTAGGGGGGACTAGCGGTTATACGCAGTATTTT. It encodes CATSELGGTSGYTQYF.

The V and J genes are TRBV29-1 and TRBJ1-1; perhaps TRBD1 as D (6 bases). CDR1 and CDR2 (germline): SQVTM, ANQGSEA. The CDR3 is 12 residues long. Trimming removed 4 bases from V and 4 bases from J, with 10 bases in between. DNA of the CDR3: TGCAGCGTTGCAACAGGGAGCACTGAAGCTTTCTTT. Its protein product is CSVATGSTEAFF. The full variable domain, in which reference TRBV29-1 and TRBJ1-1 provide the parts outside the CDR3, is SAVISQKPSRDICQRGTSLTIQCQVDSQVTMMFWYRQQPGQSLTLIATANQGSEATYESGFVIDKFPISRPNLTFSTLTVSNMSPEDSSIYLCSVATGSTEAFFGQGTRLTVV.

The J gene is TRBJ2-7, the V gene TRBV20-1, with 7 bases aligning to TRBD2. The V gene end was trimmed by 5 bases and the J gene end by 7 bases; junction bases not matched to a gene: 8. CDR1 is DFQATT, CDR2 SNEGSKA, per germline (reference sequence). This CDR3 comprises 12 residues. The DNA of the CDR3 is TGCAGTGCTCTAAGGGACTACCAGGAGCAGTACTTC. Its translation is CSALRDYQEQYF.